Listed here is a single T cell receptor (beta chain). The sample belongs to a study of T cell responses to AZD1222 COVID-19 vaccine. Here immunoSEQ multiplex PCR was the method, and the copy in TCRdb shows in-frame clones only, minus some. The data show over 20,000 clones, about 90% seen once. Trimming left V 6 bases short and J 5 bases short, with 14 bases between. Germline-derived CDR1 and CDR2 are SGHNT and YENEEA. The CDR3 length is 14 residues. The chain couples TRBV11-3 to TRBJ2-1; D gene uncertain. The starting material was peripheral blood, obtained 28 days after the second AZD1222 dose. This receptor was taken from an adult who received the AZD1222 COVID-19 vaccine. Here the CDR3 DNA reads TGTGCCAGCAGTTCGTCGGGCTTGAACAATGAGCAGTTCTTC. Its protein is CASSSSGLNNEQFF.